The rows below give T cell receptor beta chains drawn from one sample of a study of shared clonotypes between healthy human individuals. Produced via immunoSEQ multiplex PCR; TCRdb's table is partial and in-frame only. The repertoire holds over a million clones, with over 95% as singletons. Sequences were obtained from naive CD4+ T cells sorted from blood. These TCRs come from a young man in good health. CDR3s include the opening cysteine and the closing phenylalanine or tryptophan. D genes are given only for firm matches. Clone size is shown for a subset of rows, as once, few, many or a class of expanded clone.

>13|once|TRBV11-2|TRBJ2-3|TRBD2
CASSPYGGDTQYF
TGTGCCAGCAGTCCTTACGGGGGGGATACGCAGTATTTT
>14|once|TRBV12-5|TRBJ2-2|.
CASGLGDGTGELFF
TGTGCTAGTGGTTTAGGGGATGGCACCGGGGAGCTGTTTTTT
>16|.|TRBV21-1|TRBJ1-4|.
CASSPGEPATNEKLFF
TGTGCCAGCAGTCCCGGAGAGCCCGCAACTAATGAAAAACTGTTTTTT
>15|.|TRBV11-3|TRBJ2-1|TRBD2
CASSLDGLAHNEQFF
TGTGCCAGCAGCTTGGATGGACTAGCGCACAATGAGCAGTTCTTC
>15|.|TRBV28|TRBJ2-1|TRBD2
CASSGASGSTDEQFF
TGTGCCAGCAGTGGGGCTAGCGGGAGTACTGATGAGCAGTTCTTC
>13|.|TRBV30|TRBJ1-5|.
CAWSMASRQPQHF
TGTGCCTGGAGTATGGCCAGTCGACAGCCCCAGCATTTT
>13|.|TRBV5-6|TRBJ1-1|TRBD1
CASSRDRGTEAFF
TGTGCCAGCAGTCGGGACAGGGGGACTGAAGCTTTCTTT
>14|.|TRBV5-4|TRBJ2-3|TRBD2
CASSPTAGADTQYF
TGTGCCAGCAGCCCTACAGCGGGAGCAGATACGCAGTATTTT
>15|.|TRBV4-1|TRBJ2-5|.
CASSQGYSEYETQYF
TGCGCCAGCAGCCAAGGATATAGCGAGTATGAGACCCAGTACTTC
>15|.|TRBV7-6|TRBJ2-7|.
CASSVQGGLSYEQYF
TGTGCCAGCAGCGTACAGGGTGGCCTCTCTTACGAGCAGTACTTC
>17|.|TRBV19|TRBJ2-3|.
CASSSRSASEGTDTQYF
TGTGCCAGTAGTTCGCGGAGTGCCTCCGAGGGCACAGATACGCAGTATTTT
>15|.|TRBV11-3|TRBJ2-2|.
CASSLDGGNTGELFF
TGTGCCAGCAGCTTAGATGGGGGGAACACCGGGGAGCTGTTTTTT